Each of the 15 T cell receptor beta chains below was sequenced from the same sample in a study of technical replicates of blood from several donors. TCRdb's table, derived via immunoSEQ multiplex PCR, lists solely in-frame clones and lacks some. The table lists about 89,000 clones, approximately 96% of them singletons. The sample comprised T cells isolated from PBMCs. The source of these receptors is a human donor in good health.

The genes are TRBV4-1 and TRBJ2-3; D remains ambiguous. The germline V gene has CDR1 MGHRA and CDR2 YSYEKL. V shed 0 bases and J shed 0 bases, with 16 bases lying between them. This CDR3 has 18 amino acids. CDR3 amino acids: CASSQDLGFFASTDTQYF. CDR3 nucleotide sequence: TGCGCCAGCAGCCAAGATCTCGGGTTCTTTGCTAGCACAGATACGCAGTATTTT.

The chain links TRBV4-2 to TRBJ2-7; a weak D match, TRBD1 (5 bases). The CDR3 contains 14 residues. CDR1 and CDR2 from the germline V gene are LGHNA and YNFKEQ. The V end lost 1 base, the J end lost 4 bases, and 11 bases lay between the germline ends. Here the CDR3 reads CASSQVEGEYEQYF. In DNA, the CDR3 is TGTGCCAGCAGCCAAGTGGAAGGGGAATACGAGCAGTACTTC.

The CDR3 spells CASRKGGIVYEQYF. CDR3 in DNA: TGTGCCAGCAGAAAGGGGGGGATCGTATACGAGCAGTACTTC. The chain joins TRBV2 to TRBJ2-7; D might be TRBD2 (7 bases). There are 14 residues in the CDR3. V lost 6 bases to trimming and J lost 4 bases, with 16 bases between them. CDR1 is SNHLY and CDR2 is FYNNEI in the germline V gene.

The chain has TRBV28 and TRBJ1-1, with 9 bases matching TRBD1. Trimming cost V 6 bases and J 4 bases; bases outside gene matches: 27. Germline-derived CDR1 and CDR2 are MDHEN and SYDVKM. The CDR3 spans 21 residues. The CDR3, as DNA: TGTGCCAGCAGCCCCACGGCGGGGACAGGGCTCTTTTCCTTTTTTAGCACTGAAGCTTTCTTT. Its translation is CASSPTAGTGLFSFFSTEAFF.

This clone has more than one count but fewer than ten. The chain employs TRBV5-1 and TRBJ1-1, with D possibly matching TRBD1 (5 bases). Trimming removed 0 bases at V and 3 bases at J, with 9 bases between. The CDR3 sequence is 14 residues long. The germline V gene encodes CDR1 SGHRS and CDR2 YFSETQ. Here the CDR3 reads CASSLAVGHTEAFF. The CDR3 DNA is TGCGCCAGCAGCTTGGCTGTGGGGCACACTGAAGCTTTCTTT.

This clone was recorded once. For the CDR3, the DNA is TGTGCCAGCAGCCAGAGGCGGGGGGCCTACTACGAGCAGTACTTC. This codes for CASSQRRGAYYEQYF. The gene calls are TRBV11-2 and TRBJ2-7, with 8 bases fitting TRBD2. V was clipped by 5 bases and J by 3 bases; unmatched bases: 9. Germline V gene lookup returns CDR1 SGHAT and CDR2 FQNNGV. The CDR3 has 15 residues.

DNA of the CDR3: TGTGCCAGCAGCCAGGACAGGGACAATCAGCCCCAGCATTTT. Translating it yields CASSQDRDNQPQHF. The V gene is TRBV7-2, the J gene TRBJ1-5; 8 bases fit TRBD1. With 5 bases clipped from V and 3 bases from J, the junction kept 3 bases outside the gene matches. CDR3 size: 14 residues. The germline gives CDR1 SGHTA, CDR2 FQGNSA.

The gene calls are TRBV2 and TRBJ2-3; 7 bases fit TRBD2. The V gene end was trimmed by 5 bases and the J gene end by 1 base; junction bases not matched to a gene: 3. The germline V gene has CDR1 SNHLY and CDR2 FYNNEI. This CDR3 has 14 residues. CDR3 coding DNA: TGTGCCAGCAGTTATGCGGGAGGCACAGATACGCAGTATTTT. It translates to CASSYAGGTDTQYF.

J is TRBJ1-1 and V is TRBV7-9, with D unresolved. V gave up 5 bases and J gave up 6 bases, with 13 bases separating them. There are 13 residues in the CDR3. The germline V gene has CDR1 SEHNR and CDR2 FQNEAQ (reference sequence). CDR3 bases: TGTGCCAGCAGCCTAGAGGCGGGAGCTGAAGCTTTCTTT. Its protein is CASSLEAGAEAFF.

Only one count was recorded for this clone. The chain joins TRBV19 to TRBJ2-3; 9 bases match TRBD1. Per germline, CDR1 LNHDA and CDR2 SQIVND (reference sequence). V trimming: 11 bases; J trimming: 4 bases; junction bases outside the gene matches: 7. This CDR3 is 13 amino acids long. The CDR3 nucleotides read TGTGCCGCCCGGGACAGGGCGGCAGATACGCAGTATTTT. It encodes CAARDRAADTQYF.

The chain couples TRBV4-2 to TRBJ2-1, with D possibly being TRBD2 (6 bases). There are 17 residues in the CDR3. Trimming took 0 bases from V and 8 from J, leaving 20 bases between them. Per the germline V gene, CDR1 is LGHNA and CDR2 is YNFKEQ. The CDR3 is CASSQDEATGDIYEQFF. CDR3 nucleotide sequence: TGTGCCAGCAGCCAAGATGAGGCGACGGGAGATATCTATGAGCAGTTCTTC.

The V and J genes are TRBV10-2 and TRBJ2-1; 9 bases match TRBD2. V was pared by 7 bases and J by 5 bases, with 9 bases of the junction left unmatched. This CDR3 has 15 amino acids. Germline V gene data show CDR1 as WSHSY and CDR2 as SAAADI. CDR3 DNA: TGCGCCAGCATCATCCGACTAGCGGAGAACAATGAGCAGTTCTTC. The encoded protein is CASIIRLAENNEQFF.

This clone has only one observation. The chain links TRBV2 to TRBJ2-5; D is unclear. CDR1 and CDR2 (germline): SNHLY, FYNNEI. Trimming took off 5 bases at V and 5 bases at J, with 9 bases between the two ends. CDR3 length: 12 residues. The CDR3 DNA sequence: TGTGCCAGCAGTTACCGGCGGGAGACCCAGTACTTC. Its protein product is CASSYRRETQYF.

CDR3 sequence: CAWSYGGQGYEQYF. In DNA form, the CDR3 reads TGTGCCTGGTCCTACGGGGGACAGGGCTACGAGCAGTACTTC. The chain links TRBV30 to TRBJ2-7; TRBD1 agrees at 9 bases. In germline, CDR1 is GTSNPN, CDR2 SVGIG (reference sequence). Trimming removed 5 bases from V and 3 bases from J; junction bases left unmatched: 8. CDR3 length equals 14 residues.

This clone was seen once. This chain links TRBV9 with TRBJ2-7; TRBD2 might be the D (6 bases). Looked up from germline, CDR1 is SGDLS and CDR2 is YYNGEE. Trimming stripped 4 bases from V and 1 base from J, with 15 bases between. The CDR3 covers 15 residues. CDR3 DNA sequence: TGTGCCAGCAGCCCCACCCCTAGCGCGTCCTACGAGCAGTACTTC. Its translation is CASSPTPSASYEQYF. Looking up the rest from reference TRBV9 and TRBJ2-7 gives the full variable domain: DSGVTQTPKHLITATGQRVTLRCSPRSGDLSVYWYQQSLDQGLQFLIQYYNGEERAKGNILERFSAQQFPDLHSELNLSSLELGDSALYFCASSPTPSASYEQYFGPGTRLTVT.